This T cell receptor (beta chain) was sequenced in a study of CD8+ T cells in alopecia areata. Study results and limitations: Lesional scalp, notably in alopecia totalis/universalis, had clonality above that of normal scalp. Among the top 100, expanded CD8+ clones were significantly decreased by tofacitinib, as was scalp clonality. Persistence during tofacitinib was seen for many expanded lesional clones in scalp and blood.

As for treatment: oral pan-JAK inhibitor, 5-10 mg twice daily. From PBMCs, CD4+ and CD8+ T cells were sorted. Worth noting for this clone: The antigen remains undetermined.

It was cDNA, reverse transcribed from extracted RNA, that served as the sequencing template. Sequencing used immunoSEQ multiplex PCR; TCRdb keeps in-frame clones, though not all of them. The data hold about 200,000 clones, with about 65% observed a single time. CDR3 length: 12 residues. The germline CDR1 and CDR2 sequences are MNHNS and SASEGT. Trimming cost V 5 bases and J 3 bases, with 6 bases left between them. Material: CD4+ T cells sorted from blood, obtained between weeks 47 and 50, from a patient treated with tofacitinib. The sequence was collected from a human donor with alopecia areata. The V call is TRBV6-1, the J call TRBJ2-3; D remains unclear. The CDR3 protein is CASSRSTDTQYF. The CDR3 DNA sequence: TGTGCCAGCAGTAGGAGTACAGATACGCAGTATTTT.